The clone carrying this TCR beta chain appeared many times. The data originate from a study of Graves' ophthalmopathy and Graves' hyperthyroidism. Amplified material comprised TCR beta CDR3 regions derived from RNA transcripts. Investigators did first-round RT-PCR with HTBI primers, then second-round multiplex PCR. TCRdb re-analysed the multiplex PCR reads in MiXCR, keeping a single row per CDR3 protein. The sample shows roughly 400,000 distinct CDR3 sequences, 15% of them seen only once. The V end was cut by 0 bases, the J end by 5 bases, with 13 bases between. The CDR3 runs 15 residues. Looked up from germline, CDR1 is SGHTA and CDR2 is FQGNSA.

The sequence came from a woman between 18 and 30 years old with stable Graves' hyperthyroidism. The sequenced material came from peripheral blood. V is TRBV7-2 and J is TRBJ1-2; D ambiguous. The CDR3 spells CASSLAPGNRYGYTF. CDR3 bases: TGTGCCAGCAGCTTAGCACCGGGAAACAGATATGGCTACACCTTC.